This TCR beta chain was documented in a study of blood T cells in healthy people across ages. Findings of the study overall: Fewer expanded clones and more diversity marked long-lived versus aged donors.

Investigators took approximately 10 milliliters of peripheral blood from every donor. On this clonotype: Its cognate antigen is unknown.

A second PCR, run for about 7 to 11 cycles, used a sample-barcoded 5' primer plus a J-beta primer mix. Each CDR3 protein gets one entry after TCRdb re-called the 5' RACE reads with MiXCR. The top ten hold approximately 29% of the sample, which has over 600,000 distinct CDR3 sequences, approximately 40% seen once. Input material: blood. The TCR was taken from an elderly man in good health.

CDR3 sequence reads: CSATLNPGTGREKLFF. The CDR3 nucleotides read TGCAGTGCTACTCTTAACCCCGGGACAGGAAGGGAAAAACTGTTTTTT. This rearrangement joins TRBV20-1 to TRBJ1-4, with TRBD1 matching 8 bases. J was trimmed by 8 bases and V by 4 bases; bases with no gene match: 15. The V gene's germline CDR1 is DFQATT and CDR2 SNEGSKA (reference sequence). This CDR3 contains 16 residues.